The 5 T cell receptor beta chains presented below share a single source sample, sequenced in a study of beta chain features in type 1 diabetes. Study-level findings and limits: All four CD4+ subsets of Type 1 diabetes patients contained TCRB CDR3s that were moderately but significantly shorter.

Their target antigens are unknown. The authors reverse transcribed all of the isolated RNA, so sequencing captured expressed TCRB transcripts. The protocol was immunoSEQ multiplex PCR, while the TCRdb copy is restricted to in-frame clones and leaves out a portion. The data hold 280,000 or so clones, with 15% observed a single time. Sequencing used naive CD4+ T cells from blood. The source of these receptors is a man younger than 35 with type 1 diabetes.

This clone was counted a few times. J is TRBJ2-3 and V is TRBV18; TRBD2 matches at 9 bases. This CDR3 has 15 residues. CDR1 KGHSH and CDR2 LQKENI come from the germline V gene. J was trimmed by 2 bases and V by 6 bases; bases with no gene match: 6. The chain's CDR3 is CASSIAGAVTDTQYF. The CDR3 bases are TGTGCCAGCTCGATAGCGGGAGCGGTCACAGATACGCAGTATTTT.

This clone was counted once. The chain has TRBV29-1 and TRBJ1-1, with 7 nucleotides matching TRBD1. Germline loops: CDR1 SQVTM, CDR2 ANQGSEA. V shed 3 bases, J shed 1 base, and the junction held 2 bases outside the gene matches. The CDR3 totals 13 residues. CDR3 in amino acids: CSVEGQQNTEAFF. CDR3 DNA sequence: TGCAGCGTTGAGGGACAGCAGAACACTGAAGCTTTCTTT.

The rearrangement uses TRBV7-8 and TRBJ2-7; TRBD2 matches at 8 bases. Germline V CDR1 and CDR2: SGHVS, FQNEAQ. The CDR3 has 17 amino acids. Losses at the gene ends were 0 bases for V and 7 bases for J; bases not matched to a gene: 14. The CDR3 DNA sequence: TGTGCCAGCAGCTTAGCGGCTCGGGGGATAGGGACTAGAGAGCAGTACTTC. Its translation: CASSLAARGIGTREQYF.

In its sample, this clone was seen a few times. J is TRBJ2-4 and V is TRBV7-2, with 8 bases that match TRBD2. With V trimmed by 1 base and J by 7 bases, 6 bases remained unmatched. The CDR3 has 15 residues. Germline CDR1 reads SGHTA; CDR2 reads FQGNSA. CDR3 residues: CASSLGGGRYNIQYF. CDR3 sequence (DNA): TGTGCCAGCAGCTTAGGTGGCGGGAGGTATAACATTCAGTACTTC.

DNA of the CDR3: TGTGCCAGCAGAGGACTAGCGCGAGCCTCCTACGAGCAGTACTTC. Translated: CASRGLARASYEQYF. This sequence joins TRBV11-2 and TRBJ2-7; 9 positions agree with TRBD2. V lost 6 bases and J lost 0; bases outside the gene matches: 6. CDR1 is SGHAT and CDR2 is FQNNGV in the germline V gene. This CDR3 is built from 15 residues.